Given below is one TCR beta chain in context. The same CDR3 can be traced to other DNA sequences in this sample. Source study methods: Amplification from reference gene primers served as the basis for estimated nucleated cell counts. Clones were sequenced by immunoSEQ multiplex PCR, and TCRdb holds only the in-frame ones, with some missing. V and J calls and clone size follow that table, whereas D and trimming were derived from the DNA. This sample has almost 400,000 clones; more than 70% occur once, and the top ten carry approximately 2.4%. These data come from a study of blood T cell repertoires in COVID-19. Study background: The United States, Italy and Spain were the sources of the acute and convalescent COVID-19 samples. In each case, the material was cDNA or gDNA derived from T cells, B-cell-depleted T cells, or PBMCs.

The CDR3 runs 12 residues. Per germline, CDR1 SGHRS and CDR2 YFSETQ. V lost 0 bases to trimming and J lost 4 bases, with 4 bases between them. Seattle patients were enrolled while actively infected and followed longitudinally. The V call is TRBV5-1, the J call TRBJ1-2; D gene unclear. The TCR sequence derives from a woman aged 60-70 years with COVID-19, enrolled during active disease. What was sequenced was peripheral blood. The CDR3 sequence: CASSLDSYGYTF. The CDR3 nucleotides are TGCGCCAGCAGCTTGGATAGCTATGGCTACACCTTC.